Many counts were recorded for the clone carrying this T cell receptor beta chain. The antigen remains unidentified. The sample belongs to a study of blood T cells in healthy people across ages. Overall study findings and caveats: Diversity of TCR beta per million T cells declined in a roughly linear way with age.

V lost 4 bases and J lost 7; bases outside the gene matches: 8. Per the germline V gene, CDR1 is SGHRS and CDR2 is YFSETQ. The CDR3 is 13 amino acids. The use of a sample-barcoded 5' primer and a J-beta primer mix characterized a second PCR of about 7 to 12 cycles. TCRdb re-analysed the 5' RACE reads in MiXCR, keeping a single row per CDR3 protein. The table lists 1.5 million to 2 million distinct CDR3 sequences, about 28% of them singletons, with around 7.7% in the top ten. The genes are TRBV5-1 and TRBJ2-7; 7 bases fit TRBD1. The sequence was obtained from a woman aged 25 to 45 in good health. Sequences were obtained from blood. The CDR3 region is CASSPRQGSEQYF. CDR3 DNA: TGCGCCAGCAGCCCCCGACAGGGAAGTGAGCAGTACTTC. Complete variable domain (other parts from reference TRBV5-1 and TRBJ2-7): KAGVTQTPRYLIKTRGQQVTLSCSPISGHRSVSWYQQTPGQGLQFLFEYFSETQRNKGNFPGRFSGRQFSNSRSEMNVSTLELGDSALYLCASSPRQGSEQYFGPGTRLTVT.